This T cell receptor (beta chain) was captured by sequencing in a study of neurological immune-mediated disorders. Time point noted: technical triplicate 3. Sorted libraries were derived from 800,000 to 1,000,000 CD4+ or CD8+ T cells. The team produced cDNA through 5'RACE using 10-nucleotide random UMIs. Via MiXCR, TCRdb re-called the 5' RACE reads, giving one row per CDR3 protein. Of 25,000 to 35,000 distinct CDR3 sequences listed, roughly a sixth are singletons. Study-wide points: The absence of any CDR3 amino acid sequence shared by expanded clones across subjects suggests that repertoires were private in all groups. It was HTLV-1-associated myelopathy that showed the most TCR clonal expansion, while multiple sclerosis showed the least, falling below healthy controls.

The CDR3 covers 15 residues. The ends were cut back, 5 bases at V and 4 bases at J, with 20 bases in the middle. Germline-derived CDR1 and CDR2 are SQVTM and ANQGSEA. This clonotype showed up many times. No antigen is known for it. The sequence came from a female donor with HTLV-1-associated myelopathy (HAM/TSP). The sample was CD4+ T cells from blood. This chain uses TRBV29-1 with TRBJ1-1; tentatively, D is TRBD1 (5 bases). CDR3 sequence (DNA): TGCAGCGTTATTCGGGCTGAGACAGTGAGCACTGAAGCTTTCTTT. The encoded protein is CSVIRAETVSTEAFF.